The 8 T cell receptor beta chains in this list originate from one sample, sequenced in a study of T cell repertoires in ileal Crohn's disease. Surgical specimens yielded lamina propria lymphocytes, which were density-gradient separated and then sorted. The method was immunoSEQ multiplex PCR; TCRdb's version includes in-frame clones alone and lacks a portion of them. The sample lists 2,000 to 2,500 clones, under 85% occurring once. Source material: CD8+ T cells from ileum. Receptor source: an adult with Crohn's disease. Some clones in this sample may be carry-over from other donors' samples.

The chain joins TRBV28 to TRBJ2-7; 7 nucleotides match TRBD2. Per germline, CDR1 MDHEN and CDR2 SYDVKM. V was pared by 2 bases and J by 2 bases, with 9 bases of the junction left unmatched. CDR3 length: 16 residues. CDR3 DNA: TGTGCCAGCAGTTTACGCGTGGGAGGGGTGACCTACGAGCAGTACTTC. Protein: CASSLRVGGVTYEQYF.

V and J are TRBV28 and TRBJ1-4, with D maybe TRBD1 (5 bases). Trimming cost V 1 base and J 0 bases, with 9 bases left between them. The CDR3 totals 16 residues. The germline V gene encodes CDR1 MDHEN and CDR2 SYDVKM. The CDR3 loop is CASSLLGEATNEKLFF. The CDR3 nucleotides are TGTGCCAGCAGTTTATTAGGGGAAGCAACTAATGAAAAACTGTTTTTT.

This clone has only a few counts. The J gene is TRBJ2-1, the V gene TRBV9; 7 nucleotides line up with TRBD2. V was clipped by 1 base and J by 0 bases; unmatched bases: 7. Germline CDR1 and CDR2: SGDLS and YYNGEE. This CDR3 has 17 amino acids. The CDR3 spells CASSVMREPNSYNEQFF. CDR3 coding DNA: TGTGCCAGCAGCGTAATGCGGGAGCCCAACTCCTACAATGAGCAGTTCTTC.

The chain uses TRBV4-1 and TRBJ2-3; TRBD2 agrees at 7 bases. CDR1 is MGHRA and CDR2 is YSYEKL in the germline V gene. The CDR3 has 16 residues. Trimming cost V 1 base and J 2 bases; bases outside gene matches: 6. The chain's CDR3 is CASSQVLADPTDTQYF. CDR3 coding DNA: TGCGCCAGCAGCCAAGTTCTAGCGGATCCCACAGATACGCAGTATTTT.

The sample holds a few counts of this clone. This sequence joins TRBV23-1 and TRBJ2-2; TRBD1 matches 8 bases. TRBV23-1 is classed as an ORF, of uncertain function. The CDR3 runs to 14 residues. Trimming cost V 10 bases and J 7 bases; bases outside gene matches: 11. CDR3 region: CATSRQGASGELFF. CDR3 nucleotides: TGCGCCACAAGTCGTCAGGGGGCGAGCGGGGAGCTGTTTTTT.

The J gene is TRBJ1-1, the V gene TRBV9; D might be TRBD1 (5 bases). Germline CDR1 is SGDLS and CDR2 is YYNGEE. This CDR3 comprises 16 residues. V gave up 0 bases and J gave up 1 base, with 13 bases separating them. In DNA, the CDR3 is TGTGCCAGCAGCGTAGGAGCAGGGTGGGGGAACACTGAAGCTTTCTTT. It translates to CASSVGAGWGNTEAFF.

The chain combines TRBV14 with TRBJ2-7, with a tentative D call TRBD2 (5 bases). Germline V gene data show CDR1 as SGHDN and CDR2 as FVKESK. V lost 4 bases and J 7 bases, leaving 14 bases between the germline ends. The CDR3 has 13 residues. The chain's CDR3 is CASSLTTSWEQYF. The CDR3 DNA is TGTGCCAGCAGCCTGACTACGTCCTGGGAGCAGTACTTC.

The V call is TRBV7-9, the J call TRBJ1-2; maybe TRBD1 (5 bases). Germline V gives CDR1 SEHNR, CDR2 FQNEAQ (reference sequence). V shed 4 bases and J shed 4 bases, with 7 bases lying between them. The CDR3 consists of 12 residues. The CDR3 DNA is TGTGCCAGCAGCTCAGGGCTCTATGGCTACACCTTC. Its protein is CASSSGLYGYTF. Full variable domain (remainder filled in from reference TRBV7-9 and TRBJ1-2): DTGVSQNPRHKITKRGQNVTFRCDPISEHNRLYWYRQTLGQGPEFLTYFQNEAQLEKSRLLSDRFSAERPKGSFSTLEIQRTEQGDSAMYLCASSSGLYGYTFGSGTRLTVV.